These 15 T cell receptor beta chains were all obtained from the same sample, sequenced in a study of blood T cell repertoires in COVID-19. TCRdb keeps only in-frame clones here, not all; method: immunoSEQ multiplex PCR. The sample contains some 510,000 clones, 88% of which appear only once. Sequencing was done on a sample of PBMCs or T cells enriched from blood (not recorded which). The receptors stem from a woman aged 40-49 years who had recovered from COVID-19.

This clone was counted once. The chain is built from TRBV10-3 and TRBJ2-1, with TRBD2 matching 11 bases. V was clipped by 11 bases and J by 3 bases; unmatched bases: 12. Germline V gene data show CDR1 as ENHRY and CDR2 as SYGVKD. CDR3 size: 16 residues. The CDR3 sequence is CALSPSSGRNYNEQFF. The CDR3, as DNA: TGTGCCCTCTCTCCTTCTAGCGGGAGGAACTACAATGAGCAGTTCTTC.

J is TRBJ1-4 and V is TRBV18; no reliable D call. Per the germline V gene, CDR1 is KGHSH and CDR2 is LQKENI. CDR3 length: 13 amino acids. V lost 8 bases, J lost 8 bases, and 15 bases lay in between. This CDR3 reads CASRRGNGEKLFF. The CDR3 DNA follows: TGTGCCAGCCGCCGAGGTAATGGGGAAAAACTGTTTTTT.

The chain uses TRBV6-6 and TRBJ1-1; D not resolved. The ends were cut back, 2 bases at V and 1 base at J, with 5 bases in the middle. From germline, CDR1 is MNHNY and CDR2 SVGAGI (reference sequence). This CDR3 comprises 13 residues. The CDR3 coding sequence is TGTGCCAGCAGTTACACAGAGAACACTGAAGCTTTCTTT. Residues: CASSYTENTEAFF.

This chain's CDR3 is CASSYGTSGSYEQYF. As DNA, the CDR3 is TGTGCCAGCAGTTACGGGACTAGCGGGAGTTACGAGCAGTACTTC. This chain links TRBV6-5 with TRBJ2-7; the match to TRBD2 covers 14 bases. Germline CDR1 MNHEY, CDR2 SVGAGI. CDR3 length: 15 amino acids. Unmatched junction bases numbered 1, after V lost 2 bases and J lost 4 bases.

This CDR3 is CASSVDRSSYNEQFF. The CDR3 DNA reads as TGTGCCAGCAGCGTCGACAGGAGCTCCTACAATGAGCAGTTCTTC. The rearrangement links TRBV2 to TRBJ2-1; D is perhaps TRBD1 (6 bases). Germline V gene data show CDR1 as SNHLY and CDR2 as FYNNEI. This CDR3 has 15 residues. Between the trimmed V and J ends, which lost 6 bases and 0 bases, there was a span of 12 bases. Full variable domain (rest looked up from reference TRBV2 and TRBJ2-1): EPEVTQTPSHQVTQMGQEVILRCVPISNHLYFYWYRQILGQKVEFLVSFYNNEISEKSEIFDDQFSVERPDGSNFTLKIRSTKLEDSAMYFCASSVDRSSYNEQFFGPGTRLTVL.

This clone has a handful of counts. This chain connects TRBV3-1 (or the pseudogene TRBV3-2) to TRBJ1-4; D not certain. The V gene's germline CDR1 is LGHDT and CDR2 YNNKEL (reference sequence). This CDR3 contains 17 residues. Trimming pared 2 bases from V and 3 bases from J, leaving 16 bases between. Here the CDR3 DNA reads TGTGCCAGCAGCCAATTTTTTGAAACAGAACCTAATGAAAAACTGTTTTTT. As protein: CASSQFFETEPNEKLFF.

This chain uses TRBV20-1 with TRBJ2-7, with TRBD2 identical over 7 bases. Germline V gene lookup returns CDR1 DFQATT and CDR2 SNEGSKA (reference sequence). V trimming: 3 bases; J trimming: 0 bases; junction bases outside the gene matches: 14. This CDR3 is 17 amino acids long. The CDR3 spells CSASRGSGTLVSYEQYF. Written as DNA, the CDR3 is TGCAGTGCTAGTCGCGGCAGCGGGACCTTAGTCTCCTACGAGCAGTACTTC.

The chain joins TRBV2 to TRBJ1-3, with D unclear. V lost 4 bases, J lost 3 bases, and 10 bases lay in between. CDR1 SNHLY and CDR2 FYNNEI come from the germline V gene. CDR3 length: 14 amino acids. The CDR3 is CASSVAPGGNTIYF. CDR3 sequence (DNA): TGTGCCAGCAGTGTGGCGCCAGGTGGAAACACCATATATTTT.

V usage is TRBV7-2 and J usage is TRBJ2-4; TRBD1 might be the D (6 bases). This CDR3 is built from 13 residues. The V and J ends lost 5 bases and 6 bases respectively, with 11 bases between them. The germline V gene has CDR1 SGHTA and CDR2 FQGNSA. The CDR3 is CASSPGVGNIQYF. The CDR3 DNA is TGTGCCAGCAGCCCAGGGGTTGGAAACATTCAGTACTTC. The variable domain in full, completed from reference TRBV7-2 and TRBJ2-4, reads GAGVSQSPSNKVTEKGKDVELRCDPISGHTALYWYRQSLGQGLEFLIYFQGNSAPDKSGLPSDRFSAERTGGSVSTLTIQRTQQEDSAVYLCASSPGVGNIQYFGAGTRLSVL.

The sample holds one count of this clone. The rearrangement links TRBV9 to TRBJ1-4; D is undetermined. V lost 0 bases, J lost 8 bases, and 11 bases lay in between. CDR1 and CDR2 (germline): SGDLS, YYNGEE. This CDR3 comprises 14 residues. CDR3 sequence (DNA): TGTGCCAGCAGCGTAGACGGCGGTAGGGAAAAACTGTTTTTT. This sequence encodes CASSVDGGREKLFF. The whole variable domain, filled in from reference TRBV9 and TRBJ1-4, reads DSGVTQTPKHLITATGQRVTLRCSPRSGDLSVYWYQQSLDQGLQFLIQYYNGEERAKGNILERFSAQQFPDLHSELNLSSLELGDSALYFCASSVDGGREKLFFGSGTQLSVL.

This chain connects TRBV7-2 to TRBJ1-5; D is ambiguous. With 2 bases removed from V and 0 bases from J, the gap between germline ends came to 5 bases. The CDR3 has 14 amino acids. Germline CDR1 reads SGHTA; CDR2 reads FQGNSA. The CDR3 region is CASSLSNSNQPQHF. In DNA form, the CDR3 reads TGTGCCAGCAGCTTATCCAATAGCAATCAGCCCCAGCATTTT.

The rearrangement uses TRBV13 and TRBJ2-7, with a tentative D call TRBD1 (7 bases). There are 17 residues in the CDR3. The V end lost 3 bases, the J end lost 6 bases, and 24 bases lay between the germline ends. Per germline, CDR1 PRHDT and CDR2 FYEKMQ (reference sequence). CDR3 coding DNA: TGTGCCAGCAGCTTGCTGTCCGGGGGACAGTACCTGGGCGAGCAGTACTTC. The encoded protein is CASSLLSGGQYLGEQYF.

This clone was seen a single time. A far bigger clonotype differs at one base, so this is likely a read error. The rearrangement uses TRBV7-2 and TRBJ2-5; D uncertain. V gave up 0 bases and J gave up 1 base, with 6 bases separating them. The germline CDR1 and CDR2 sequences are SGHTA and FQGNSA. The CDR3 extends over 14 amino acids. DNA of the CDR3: TGTGCCAGCAGCTTAGCGAACAGCCAAGAGACCCAGTACTTC. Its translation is CASSLANSQETQYF.

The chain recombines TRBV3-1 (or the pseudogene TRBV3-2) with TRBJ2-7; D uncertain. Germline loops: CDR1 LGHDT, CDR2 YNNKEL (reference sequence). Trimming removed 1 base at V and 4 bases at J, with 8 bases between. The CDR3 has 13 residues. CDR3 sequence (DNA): TGTGCCAGCAGCCAAGTTCGCAGTTACGAGCAGTACTTC. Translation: CASSQVRSYEQYF.

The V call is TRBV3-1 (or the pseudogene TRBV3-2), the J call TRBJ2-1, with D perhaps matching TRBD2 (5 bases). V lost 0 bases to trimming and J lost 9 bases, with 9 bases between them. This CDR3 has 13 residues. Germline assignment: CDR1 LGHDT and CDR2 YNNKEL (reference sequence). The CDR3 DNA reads TGTGCCAGCAGCCAAGACCCTAGCAGTGAGCAGTTCTTC. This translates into CASSQDPSSEQFF.